Listed below are T cell receptor beta chains from one sample, sequenced in a study of T cells in narcolepsy. The method was immunoSEQ multiplex PCR; TCRdb's version includes in-frame clones alone and lacks a portion of them. This sample carries about 33,000 clones, under 85% of them seen once, and the ten largest clones take over 1%. Sequencing was carried out using CD45RA- memory CD4+ T cells from PBMCs. Receptors originate from a human donor with narcolepsy. The CDR3 runs from the conserved cysteine through the conserved F or W. D genes are given only for firm matches. The size entry is marked missing in some rows and otherwise reads once, few, many or a size class.

abundance | d_gene | j_gene | v_gene | CDR3aa
NA | TRBD1 | TRBJ1-3 | TRBV18 | CASSADRGGNTIYF
few | TRBD2 | TRBJ2-3 | TRBV6-4 | CASSDPATSGGLTDTQYF
few | TRBD1 | TRBJ2-5 | TRBV10-1 | CASRTDRDRRETQYF
few | NA | TRBJ1-4 | TRBV5-1 | CASSLGQDTNNEKLFF
NA | NA | TRBJ2-5 | TRBV5-4 | CASSVLLSQETQYF
NA | NA | TRBJ1-1 | TRBV27 | CASSLIPSWNTEAFF
NA | NA | TRBJ1-2 | TRBV5-4 | CASSLDRWGYTF
NA | NA | TRBJ2-4 | TRBV2 | CASSDSDVSNIQYF
NA | TRBD2 | TRBJ2-1 | TRBV2 | CASSAGEGGYNEQFF
NA | NA | TRBJ2-6 | TRBV4-2 | CASSQDWRISGANVLTF
once | TRBD2 | TRBJ2-3 | TRBV30 | CAWRASGGWDTQYF
once | TRBD1 | TRBJ2-5 | TRBV6-6 | CASSGTGVGEETQYF
NA | NA | TRBJ1-5 | TRBV19 | CASSLTGSRPQHF
NA | NA | TRBJ2-1 | TRBV14 | CASSQDIRKGQFF
NA | NA | TRBJ1-3 | TRBV6-1 | CASSLQFSGNTIYF
NA | NA | TRBJ2-3 | TRBV7-2 | CASTAGLRGGTQYF
once | TRBD2 | TRBJ2-3 | TRBV11-3 | CASSPYEGTTGDTQYF
NA | NA | TRBJ1-3 | TRBV18 | CASSPPAGPGNTIYF
NA | TRBD2 | TRBJ2-3 | TRBV7-3 | CASSGLAGASTDTQYF
NA | NA | TRBJ2-6 | TRBV7-2 | CASSSPGANVLTF
few | TRBD1 | TRBJ2-7 | TRBV19 | CASSKGVGTGVYEQYF
NA | TRBD1 | TRBJ1-1 | TRBV5-1 | CASGNRGDTEAFF
NA | NA | TRBJ1-1 | TRBV7-2 | CASSFRPRSNTEAFF
NA | NA | TRBJ1-5 | TRBV7-2 | CASSLQGEGNQPQHF
NA | NA | TRBJ1-5 | TRBV2 | CASSGGEGSQPQHF
NA | NA | TRBJ1-1 | TRBV5-1 | CASSLVAELNMEAFF
NA | NA | TRBJ2-7 | TRBV6-1 | CASSYEGWQYF
NA | TRBD2 | TRBJ2-2 | TRBV14 | CASSQDAPLAGGTGELFF
NA | NA | TRBJ2-7 | TRBV29-1 | CSVEDFVGGRFGEQYF
NA | NA | TRBJ2-2 | TRBV5-1 | CASSLYFNSGDLANTGELFF
NA | TRBD2 | TRBJ2-3 | TRBV29-1 | CSVAGGPDTQYF
NA | NA | TRBJ2-3 | TRBV7-3 | CASSLRGDDTQYF
NA | NA | TRBJ1-3 | TRBV6-1 | CASSEAGIYGNTIYF
NA | NA | TRBJ1-6 | TRBV15 | CATSRDQAGNSPLHF
NA | NA | TRBJ2-5 | TRBV7-2 | CASSLEWRSETQYF
NA | NA | TRBJ1-2 | TRBV15 | CATSRADTGNYGYTF
few | NA | TRBJ1-4 | TRBV21-1 | CASSKGELGGAGATNEKLFF
NA | NA | TRBJ1-3 | TRBV7-6 | CASSQGSRSGNTIYF
once | NA | TRBJ2-7 | TRBV20-1 | CSAPGIYEQYF
NA | NA | TRBJ2-2 | TRBV6-1 | CASSEAQGRISTGELFF
NA | TRBD1 | TRBJ1-5 | TRBV11-2 | CNVVQGAGNQPQHF
NA | NA | TRBJ2-1 | TRBV6-5 | CASREVGLNGEQFF
once | NA | TRBJ1-5 | TRBV15 | CATSSSYSNQPQHF
NA | NA | TRBJ1-2 | TRBV5-6 | CASSLQIGPGGDGYTF
NA | NA | TRBJ1-1 | TRBV4-1 | CASSPGFGIRMNTEAFF
NA | NA | TRBJ1-2 | TRBV10-3 | CAITLTDNYGYTF
NA | NA | TRBJ2-3 | TRBV7-9 | CASSLPRSRGATDTQYF
NA | NA | TRBJ1-2 | TRBV6-5 | CASKMTGANYGYTF
NA | NA | TRBJ2-5 | TRBV14 | CASSQDSGRWETQYF
NA | NA | TRBJ1-2 | TRBV12-5 | CASGSDWSYGYTF